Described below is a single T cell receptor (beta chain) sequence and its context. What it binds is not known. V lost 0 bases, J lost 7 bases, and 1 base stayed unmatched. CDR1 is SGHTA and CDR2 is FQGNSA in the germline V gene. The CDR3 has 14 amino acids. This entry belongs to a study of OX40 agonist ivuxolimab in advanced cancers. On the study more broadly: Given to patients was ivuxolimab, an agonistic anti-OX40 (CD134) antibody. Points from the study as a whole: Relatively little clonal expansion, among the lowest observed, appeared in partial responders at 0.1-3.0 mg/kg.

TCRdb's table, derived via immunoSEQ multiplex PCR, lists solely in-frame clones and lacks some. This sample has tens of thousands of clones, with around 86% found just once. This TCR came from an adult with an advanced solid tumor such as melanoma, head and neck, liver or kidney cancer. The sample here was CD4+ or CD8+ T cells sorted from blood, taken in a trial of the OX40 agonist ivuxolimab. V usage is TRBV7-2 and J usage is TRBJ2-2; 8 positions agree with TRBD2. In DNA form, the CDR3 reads TGTGCCAGCAGCTTAGCCCTAGCGGGCGGGGAGCTGTTTTTT. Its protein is CASSLALAGGELFF.